These T cell receptor beta chains were read from a single sample in a study of CD8 T cells in ankylosing spondylitis. TCRdb re-derived calls from the 5' RACE reads in MiXCR, one entry per CDR3 protein. The data hold 250,000 to 400,000 distinct CDR3 sequences, with 11% observed a single time. The sequenced sample was blood, either unsorted or a sorted T cell fraction (not recorded which). These receptor sequences come from a female donor with ankylosing spondylitis or in good health (not recorded which). The CDR3 runs from the conserved cysteine through the conserved F or W. D genes are given only for firm matches. Clone size is not always given. Where it is, it says once, few, many or a class for expanded clones.

v_gene: TRBV7-8; abundance: -; j_gene: TRBJ1-1; d_gene: -; CDR3aa: CASSRGGVNTEAFF; CDR3nt: TGTGCCAGCAGCCGAGGGGGAGTGAACACTGAAGCTTTCTTT
v_gene: TRBV20-1; abundance: many; j_gene: TRBJ2-3; d_gene: -; CDR3aa: CSARSPATDTQYF; CDR3nt: TGCAGTGCCAGGAGTCCCGCTACAGATACGCAGTATTTT
v_gene: TRBV27; abundance: many; j_gene: TRBJ2-5; d_gene: -; CDR3aa: CASKSGAQETQYF; CDR3nt: TGTGCCAGCAAATCCGGGGCCCAAGAGACCCAGTACTTC
v_gene: TRBV12-3/TRBV12-4; abundance: many; j_gene: TRBJ1-4; d_gene: TRBD1; CDR3aa: CASSLDRGEKLFF; CDR3nt: TGTGCCAGCAGCCTAGACAGGGGAGAAAAACTGTTTTTT
v_gene: TRBV12-3/TRBV12-4; abundance: many; j_gene: TRBJ1-6; d_gene: -; CDR3aa: CASSLLEGSPLHF; CDR3nt: TGTGCCAGCAGTTTATTAGAGGGTTCACCCCTCCACTTT
v_gene: TRBV20-1; abundance: many; j_gene: TRBJ2-7; d_gene: -; CDR3aa: CSARDDLSVSYEQYF; CDR3nt: TGCAGTGCTAGAGATGATCTGTCTGTCTCCTACGAGCAGTACTTC
v_gene: TRBV6-1; abundance: -; j_gene: TRBJ1-2; d_gene: -; CDR3aa: CASEDRGVNYGYTF; CDR3nt: TGTGCCAGCGAGGACAGAGGGGTAAACTATGGCTACACCTTC
v_gene: TRBV11-1; abundance: many; j_gene: TRBJ2-2; d_gene: -; CDR3aa: CASSFLGRANTGELFF; CDR3nt: TGTGCCAGCAGCTTCCTGGGCAGGGCGAACACCGGGGAGCTGTTTTTT
v_gene: TRBV5-1; abundance: many; j_gene: TRBJ2-3; d_gene: -; CDR3aa: CASSSKGFSDTQYF; CDR3nt: TGCGCCAGCAGCTCCAAAGGGTTCTCAGATACGCAGTATTTT
v_gene: TRBV10-3; abundance: many; j_gene: TRBJ2-1; d_gene: TRBD2; CDR3aa: CAISEWTSGRPNEQFF; CDR3nt: TGTGCCATCAGTGAGTGGACTAGCGGACGCCCCAATGAGCAGTTCTTC
v_gene: TRBV5-1; abundance: many; j_gene: TRBJ2-4; d_gene: -; CDR3aa: CASSQGGLVGDIQYF; CDR3nt: TGCGCCAGCAGCCAAGGAGGGTTAGTTGGGGACATTCAGTACTTC
v_gene: TRBV20-1; abundance: -; j_gene: TRBJ1-5; d_gene: -; CDR3aa: CSARMGLGQPQHF; CDR3nt: TGCAGTGCTAGAATGGGTTTGGGTCAGCCCCAGCATTTT
v_gene: TRBV3-1; abundance: many; j_gene: TRBJ2-3; d_gene: -; CDR3aa: CASSSMDTQYF; CDR3nt: TGTGCCAGCAGCTCCATGGATACGCAGTATTTT
v_gene: TRBV12-3/TRBV12-4; abundance: few; j_gene: TRBJ2-1; d_gene: -; CDR3aa: CASTLAFYNEQFF; CDR3nt: TGTGCCAGCACCTTAGCTTTTTACAATGAGCAGTTCTTC
v_gene: TRBV29-1; abundance: many; j_gene: TRBJ2-1; d_gene: TRBD1; CDR3aa: CSAVTGQEQFF; CDR3nt: TGCAGCGCCGTGACAGGGCAAGAGCAGTTCTTC
v_gene: TRBV9; abundance: few; j_gene: TRBJ2-1; d_gene: TRBD2; CDR3aa: CASSVDGSSGGRGNEQFF; CDR3nt: TGTGCCAGCAGCGTAGATGGAAGTTCGGGGGGGCGCGGCAATGAGCAGTTCTTC
v_gene: TRBV24-1; abundance: many; j_gene: TRBJ2-1; d_gene: TRBD1; CDR3aa: CATSDPGQGSYHEQFF; CDR3nt: TGTGCCACCAGTGACCCCGGACAGGGGAGTTACCATGAGCAGTTCTTC
v_gene: TRBV9; abundance: -; j_gene: TRBJ2-1; d_gene: -; CDR3aa: CASSIQGGQPNEQFF; CDR3nt: TGTGCCAGCAGCATCCAAGGGGGACAACCTAATGAGCAGTTCTTC
v_gene: TRBV4-1; abundance: -; j_gene: TRBJ2-7; d_gene: TRBD1; CDR3aa: CASSHPGQGNHEQYF; CDR3nt: TGCGCCAGCAGCCATCCGGGACAGGGGAACCACGAGCAGTACTTC
v_gene: TRBV7-2; abundance: many; j_gene: TRBJ2-3; d_gene: -; CDR3aa: CASSSRPSTDTQYF; CDR3nt: TGTGCCAGCAGCTCCCGACCCAGCACAGATACGCAGTATTTT
v_gene: TRBV24-1; abundance: -; j_gene: TRBJ2-1; d_gene: -; CDR3aa: CATRGGAEAGNEQFF; CDR3nt: TGTGCCACCAGAGGGGGGGCTGAAGCAGGCAATGAGCAGTTCTTC
v_gene: TRBV15; abundance: many; j_gene: TRBJ2-1; d_gene: TRBD2; CDR3aa: CATSKSSGKQDNEQFF; CDR3nt: TGTGCCACCAGCAAATCGAGCGGGAAACAAGACAATGAGCAGTTCTTC
v_gene: TRBV12-3/TRBV12-4; abundance: many; j_gene: TRBJ1-1; d_gene: -; CDR3aa: CASSFSGVGTEAFF; CDR3nt: TGTGCCAGCAGTTTTTCAGGGGTTGGCACTGAAGCTTTCTTT
v_gene: TRBV20-1; abundance: many; j_gene: TRBJ1-2; d_gene: -; CDR3aa: CSATRQGRQGYTF; CDR3nt: TGCAGTGCTACACGCCAGGGGAGACAAGGCTACACCTTC
v_gene: TRBV12-3/TRBV12-4; abundance: many; j_gene: TRBJ2-4; d_gene: TRBD2; CDR3aa: CASSLLAGGQNIQYF; CDR3nt: TGTGCCAGCAGTTTGCTAGCGGGGGGACAAAACATTCAGTACTTC
v_gene: TRBV27; abundance: many; j_gene: TRBJ1-1; d_gene: -; CDR3aa: CASSPVDRNTEAFF; CDR3nt: TGTGCCAGCAGTCCGGTCGACAGGAACACTGAAGCTTTCTTT
v_gene: TRBV3-1; abundance: few; j_gene: TRBJ1-5; d_gene: -; CDR3aa: CASCLSTPRGLNQPQHF; CDR3nt: TGTGCCAGCTGCCTATCCACGCCCAGGGGACTCAATCAGCCCCAGCATTTT
v_gene: TRBV12-3/TRBV12-4; abundance: many; j_gene: TRBJ2-3; d_gene: TRBD1; CDR3aa: CASSFGTAADTQYF; CDR3nt: TGTGCCAGCAGTTTCGGGACAGCAGCTGATACGCAGTATTTT
v_gene: TRBV12-3/TRBV12-4; abundance: many; j_gene: TRBJ2-2; d_gene: -; CDR3aa: CASSLISGGGGELFF; CDR3nt: TGTGCCAGCAGTTTAATCTCAGGGGGAGGCGGGGAGCTGTTTTTT
v_gene: TRBV6-1; abundance: -; j_gene: TRBJ2-1; d_gene: TRBD2; CDR3aa: CASSRDYINEQFF; CDR3nt: TGTGCCAGCAGCCGGGACTATATCAATGAGCAGTTCTTC
v_gene: TRBV11-2; abundance: few; j_gene: TRBJ2-3; d_gene: TRBD2; CDR3aa: CASSLVASGSADTQYF; CDR3nt: TGTGCCAGCAGCTTAGTGGCTAGCGGGAGCGCAGATACGCAGTATTTT
v_gene: TRBV24-1; abundance: few; j_gene: TRBJ2-1; d_gene: TRBD2; CDR3aa: CATSEGAGEQFF; CDR3nt: TGTGCCACCAGTGAGGGAGCGGGGGAGCAGTTCTTC
v_gene: TRBV7-9; abundance: many; j_gene: TRBJ1-4; d_gene: TRBD1; CDR3aa: CASRKPGQGIGEKLFF; CDR3nt: TGTGCCAGCAGAAAACCGGGACAGGGGATTGGAGAAAAACTGTTTTTT
v_gene: TRBV12-3/TRBV12-4; abundance: many; j_gene: TRBJ2-2; d_gene: -; CDR3aa: CASSSIILANTGELFF; CDR3nt: TGTGCCAGCAGTTCCATCATTCTCGCGAACACCGGGGAGCTGTTTTTT
v_gene: TRBV6-2/TRBV6-3; abundance: few; j_gene: TRBJ2-1; d_gene: TRBD2; CDR3aa: CASSYSTWTSGSDNEQFF; CDR3nt: TGTGCCAGCAGTTACTCGACGTGGACTAGCGGGAGCGACAATGAGCAGTTCTTC
v_gene: TRBV12-3/TRBV12-4; abundance: many; j_gene: TRBJ1-1; d_gene: -; CDR3aa: CASKPGAETEAFF; CDR3nt: TGTGCCAGCAAACCGGGGGCGGAAACTGAAGCTTTCTTT
v_gene: TRBV6-2/TRBV6-3; abundance: many; j_gene: TRBJ2-1; d_gene: TRBD1; CDR3aa: CASSYGVGQGAPGYNEQFF; CDR3nt: TGTGCCAGCAGTTACGGTGTGGGACAGGGGGCCCCCGGCTACAATGAGCAGTTCTTC
v_gene: TRBV24-1; abundance: many; j_gene: TRBJ2-5; d_gene: -; CDR3aa: CATSDASRGLEETQYF; CDR3nt: TGTGCCACCAGTGATGCTTCTCGAGGGTTAGAAGAGACCCAGTACTTC
v_gene: TRBV7-2; abundance: many; j_gene: TRBJ2-2; d_gene: -; CDR3aa: CASRKRNTGELFF; CDR3nt: TGTGCCAGCCGAAAACGGAACACCGGGGAGCTGTTTTTT
v_gene: TRBV20-1; abundance: many; j_gene: TRBJ1-5; d_gene: -; CDR3aa: CSANRDGLNQPQHF; CDR3nt: TGCAGTGCTAACAGGGACGGGCTGAATCAGCCCCAGCATTTT
v_gene: TRBV4-3; abundance: -; j_gene: TRBJ1-3; d_gene: -; CDR3aa: CASSPGVSRGNTIYF; CDR3nt: TGCGCCAGCAGCCCGGGGGTTTCCCGGGGAAACACCATATATTTT
v_gene: TRBV11-2; abundance: -; j_gene: TRBJ2-4; d_gene: -; CDR3aa: CASSLAAIAKNIQYF; CDR3nt: TGTGCCAGCAGCTTAGCGGCGATAGCCAAAAACATTCAGTACTTC
v_gene: TRBV7-9; abundance: few; j_gene: TRBJ1-1; d_gene: -; CDR3aa: CASSPPSRQYTEAFF; CDR3nt: TGTGCCAGCAGCCCCCCCTCAAGACAGTACACTGAAGCTTTCTTT